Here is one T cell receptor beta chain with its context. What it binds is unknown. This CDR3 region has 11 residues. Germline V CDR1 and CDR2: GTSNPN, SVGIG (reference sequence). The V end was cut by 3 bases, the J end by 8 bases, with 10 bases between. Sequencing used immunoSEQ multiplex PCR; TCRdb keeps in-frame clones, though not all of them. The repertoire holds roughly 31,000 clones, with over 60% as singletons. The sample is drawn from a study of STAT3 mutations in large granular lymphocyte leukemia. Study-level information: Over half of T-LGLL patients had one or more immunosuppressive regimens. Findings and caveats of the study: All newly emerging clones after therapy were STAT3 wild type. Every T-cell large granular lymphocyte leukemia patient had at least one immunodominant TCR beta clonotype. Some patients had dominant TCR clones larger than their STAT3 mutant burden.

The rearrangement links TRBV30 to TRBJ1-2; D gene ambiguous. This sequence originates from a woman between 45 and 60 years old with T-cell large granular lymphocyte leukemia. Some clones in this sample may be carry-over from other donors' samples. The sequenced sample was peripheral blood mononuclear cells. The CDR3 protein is CAWRRPRGYTF. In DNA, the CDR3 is TGTGCCTGGAGAAGGCCAAGGGGCTACACCTTC.